A single T cell receptor (beta chain) is shown here with its context. The sample belongs to a study of blood T cell repertoires in COVID-19. Study-wide context: From the United States, Italy and Spain came samples of acute and convalescent COVID-19. PBMCs, B-cell-depleted T cells, or T cells provided the cDNA or gDNA that made up the material.

Germline V gene data show CDR1 as SGDLS and CDR2 as YYNGEE. The ends lost 4 bases at V and 0 bases at J; junction bases unmatched: 4. The CDR3 has 16 amino acids. In the study's own analysis: From reference gene primer amplification, estimates of nucleated cell counts were derived. This table comes from immunoSEQ multiplex PCR, and its TCRdb copy is limited to in-frame clones, with some not included. That table supplies the V and J calls and clone size; D and trimming were determined from the DNA. The profile shows approximately 260,000 clones, around 85% of them singletons. J is TRBJ2-4 and V is TRBV9, with 10 positions matching TRBD2. This TCR derives from a woman of 80 years or more with acute or convalescent COVID-19. Sequencing input: peripheral blood. CDR3 sequence: CASSPRLAGAKNIQYF. DNA for the CDR3: TGTGCCAGCAGCCCCCGACTAGCGGGAGCCAAAAACATTCAGTACTTC.